The rows below give T cell receptor beta chains drawn from one sample of a study of T-cell memory formation after mild COVID-19. MiXCR, applied by TCRdb to the 5' RACE reads, yields one record per CDR3 protein. The sample comprises just over 150,000 distinct CDR3 sequences, roughly 31% of which are singletons, and about 12% rests with the top ten. Material: PBMCs or a T cell subset sorted from them (not recorded which). The receptors shown here come from an adult woman who had mild COVID-19 (a few samples of this study predate the infection). Cell type and time point are not known. Both conserved end residues are part of each CDR3. The D gene is left open where the match is weak. For some rows the clone size is stated as once, few or many, or as a class when expanded; others skip it.

>.|TRBJ2-1|TRBV7-9|.
TGTGCCAGCAGGTCTCAACGGGATTCCAATAAACCCAATGAGCAGTTCTTC
CASRSQRDSNKPNEQFF
>.|TRBJ2-1|TRBV27|few
TGTGCCAGCAGTTTGAAGGGAGGGGGTGAGCAGTTCTTC
CASSLKGGGEQFF
>.|TRBJ2-7|TRBV20-1|many
TGCAGTGCTAGCAAGGCGGAAGATTCCTACGAGCAGTACTTC
CSASKAEDSYEQYF
>TRBD2|TRBJ2-1|TRBV20-1|.
TGCAGTGCTCGGAGCGGGAGCTCCTACAATGAGCAGTTCTTC
CSARSGSSYNEQFF
>.|TRBJ1-4|TRBV12-3/TRBV12-4|few
TGTGCCAGCAGCCCCATGGATCGTAAACTGTTTTTT
CASSPMDRKLFF
>TRBD2|TRBJ2-3|TRBV5-4|.
TGTGCCAGCAGCTTTCGACTAGCGGCGGGCACAGATACGCAGTATTTT
CASSFRLAAGTDTQYF
>TRBD2|TRBJ2-1|TRBV5-1|few
TGCGCCAGCAGCTCTGGGTCGGCGGGAGGAAGAGCAACCTACAATGAGCAGTTCTTC
CASSSGSAGGRATYNEQFF
>TRBD2|TRBJ2-1|TRBV3-1|few
TGTGCCAGCAGCCCTAGCGGGGGGTACAATGAGCAGTTCTTC
CASSPSGGYNEQFF
>.|TRBJ2-5|TRBV5-8|.
TGTGCCAGCAGCTTGGAGCCTGGGCAAGAGACCCAGTACTTC
CASSLEPGQETQYF
>.|TRBJ2-7|TRBV2|few
TGTGCCAGCAGCTCTCGCTCCTACGAGCAGTACTTC
CASSSRSYEQYF
>.|TRBJ2-2|TRBV12-3/TRBV12-4|.
TGTGCCAGCAGTTCCAACAGGGACACTAACACCGGGGAGCTGTTTTTT
CASSSNRDTNTGELFF
>.|TRBJ1-2|TRBV6-5|.
TGTGCCAGCAGTTACGGCCCGGGGGCGGAAGGCTACACCTTC
CASSYGPGAEGYTF
>.|TRBJ2-2|TRBV23-1|.
TGCGCCAGCAGTCAAAGGAACACCGGGGAGCTGTTTTTT
CASSQRNTGELFF
>.|TRBJ2-2|TRBV25-1|.
TGTGCCAGCAGTGTCCGGCGCGGAGCGAGCACCGGGGAGCTGTTTTTT
CASSVRRGASTGELFF
>.|TRBJ2-1|TRBV4-3|.
TGCGCCAGAAGCCAAACCGGAGGAGGCTACAATGAGCAGTTCTTC
CARSQTGGGYNEQFF
>TRBD1|TRBJ2-1|TRBV6-5|.
TGTGCCAGCAGTTACCGTCCCGACAGGGGCGATGAGCAGTTCTTC
CASSYRPDRGDEQFF
>.|TRBJ2-1|TRBV12-3/TRBV12-4|.
TGCGCCAGCAGCTTACGGGGGAGCTCCTACAATGAGCAGTTCTTC
CASSLRGSSYNEQFF
>.|TRBJ1-1|TRBV6-1|.
TGTGCCAGCAGCACCTCCTCGACAGCGAACACTGAAGCTTTCTTT
CASSTSSTANTEAFF
>.|TRBJ2-3|TRBV6-5|.
TGTGCCAGCAGGCTGACATTTACCGAAGATACGCAGTATTTT
CASRLTFTEDTQYF
>.|TRBJ2-5|TRBV20-1|few
TGCAGTGCTAGGGACGACGCGGAGACCCAGTACTTC
CSARDDAETQYF
>TRBD1|TRBJ1-1|TRBV2|.
TGTGCCAGCAGAGCCGACAGGGGCACTGAAGCTTTCTTT
CASRADRGTEAFF
>.|TRBJ1-6|TRBV6-5|few
TGTGCCAGCAGTGGAACAGATAATTCACCCCTCCACTTT
CASSGTDNSPLHF
>.|TRBJ2-1|TRBV4-1|.
TGCGCCAGCAGCCAATTAGGGGCTACTAACTACAATGAGCAGTTCTTC
CASSQLGATNYNEQFF
>TRBD2|TRBJ2-3|TRBV7-8|few
TGTGCCAGCTTCCCCGCGGGGACTAGCGCCCGCACAGATACGCAGTATTTT
CASFPAGTSARTDTQYF
>.|TRBJ1-2|TRBV7-9|.
TGTGCCACCCCAGCGAGGTCGGGCTATGGCTACACCTTC
CATPARSGYGYTF
>TRBD2|TRBJ2-1|TRBV11-2|few
TGTGCCAGCAGCCACCTAGGACTAGCCGGCCACACTGAGCAGTTCTTC
CASSHLGLAGHTEQFF
>.|TRBJ2-3|TRBV9|few
TGTGCCAGCAGCCCCAAGCTCCTTCGCACAGATACGCAGTATTTT
CASSPKLLRTDTQYF
>TRBD2|TRBJ2-1|TRBV12-3/TRBV12-4|.
TGTGCCAGCACACTAGCGGGGCCTCTTAACAATGAGCAGTTCTTC
CASTLAGPLNNEQFF
>.|TRBJ2-3|TRBV29-1|few
TGCAGCGCCGGAACGCAGGGCTTGGTGGATACGCAGTATTTT
CSAGTQGLVDTQYF
>.|TRBJ1-1|TRBV12-3/TRBV12-4|.
TGTGCCAGCAGTTTGAGGGGGGGAAGCACTGAAGCTTTCTTT
CASSLRGGSTEAFF
>.|TRBJ2-2|TRBV12-3/TRBV12-4|.
TGTGCCTCATCCCGGGCGATCTCCTCGAACACCGGGGAGCTGTTTTTT
CASSRAISSNTGELFF
>TRBD1|TRBJ2-3|TRBV24-1|.
TGTGCCACCAGTGATTTAGGGACAGGGGTTGCTACAGATACGCAGTATTTT
CATSDLGTGVATDTQYF
>.|TRBJ1-5|TRBV21-1|.
TGTGCCAGCAGCTTACAGGGACCAGGATCTTTGCCCCAGCATTTT
CASSLQGPGSLPQHF
>TRBD1|TRBJ2-7|TRBV29-1|.
TGCAGTGGCCTGGGGACAGGGGGCGTCGAGCAGTACTTC
CSGLGTGGVEQYF
>.|TRBJ1-1|TRBV4-1|once
TGCGCCAGCAGCACCCGACTGGGGGACACCGGCGGCACTGAAGCTTTCTTT
CASSTRLGDTGGTEAFF
>.|TRBJ1-1|TRBV19|few
TGTGCCAGTAGCCCCGACGGACTGAACACTGAAGCTTTCTTT
CASSPDGLNTEAFF
>.|TRBJ1-5|TRBV6-5|.
TGTGCCAGCAGCCATTATTGGGGCCCTAGCAATCAGCCCCAGCATTTT
CASSHYWGPSNQPQHF
>TRBD1|TRBJ2-1|TRBV6-5|.
TGTGCCAGCAAGGGACAGCCCTTCTACAATGAGCAGTTCTTC
CASKGQPFYNEQFF
>.|TRBJ2-1|TRBV27|few
TGTGCCAGCAGTTTACGGTCAGGGCGGGGCAATGAGCAGTTCTTC
CASSLRSGRGNEQFF
>.|TRBJ2-5|TRBV12-3/TRBV12-4|.
TGTGCCAGCAGTCTTGGACACGTTTCGTCCTTCCTGAGGACCCAGTACTTC
CASSLGHVSSFLRTQYF
>TRBD1|TRBJ1-5|TRBV12-3/TRBV12-4|.
TGTGCCAGCAGTTACGCGGGACAGTGGATTCGGCCCCAGCATTTT
CASSYAGQWIRPQHF
>.|TRBJ2-1|TRBV9|.
TGTGCCAGCAGCGCCCACGATTGGGACCGAGTCTATGAGCAGTTCTTC
CASSAHDWDRVYEQFF
>.|TRBJ1-6|TRBV7-3|.
TGTGCCAGCAGCTTATTACCGGGCCGGGATTCACCCCTCCACTTT
CASSLLPGRDSPLHF
>TRBD1|TRBJ1-5|TRBV29-1|.
TGCAGCGTTGGGTGGACAGGGGATCAGCCCCAGCATTTT
CSVGWTGDQPQHF
>.|TRBJ2-1|TRBV6-5|many
TGTGCCAGCAGTTCCCCTGCCGGGAACTACAATGAGCAGTTCTTC
CASSSPAGNYNEQFF
>.|TRBJ1-2|TRBV4-1|few
TGCGCCAGCAGCCAAGATCAGGCCCGCCGCCAAGGCTACACCTTC
CASSQDQARRQGYTF
>.|TRBJ1-5|TRBV6-2/TRBV6-3|.
TGTGCCAGCAGTCGGGACAGCAATCAGCCCCAGCATTTT
CASSRDSNQPQHF
>TRBD1|TRBJ1-5|TRBV18|.
TGTGCCAGCTCACCCCAGACAGGGTCAGATCAGCCCCAGCATTTT
CASSPQTGSDQPQHF
>TRBD1|TRBJ2-7|TRBV29-1|few
TGCAGCGTTGACCCGACAGGGTTTGCCTACGAGCAGTACTTC
CSVDPTGFAYEQYF
>TRBD2|TRBJ2-3|TRBV7-9|few
TGTGCCAGCAGCTTAAGCGGGGGCCGGGGAGATACGCAGTATTTT
CASSLSGGRGDTQYF
>.|TRBJ2-6|TRBV4-3|.
TGCGCCAGCAGCCAAGGGTTCTCTGGGGCCAACGTCCTGACTTTC
CASSQGFSGANVLTF
>TRBD1|TRBJ1-2|TRBV5-5|few
TGTGCCAGCAGCTTCGGGACAGATAATGGCTACACCTTC
CASSFGTDNGYTF
>TRBD2|TRBJ2-3|TRBV20-1|few
TGCAGTGCTAAAGGAACTAGCGCAGATACGCAGTATTTT
CSAKGTSADTQYF
>TRBD1|TRBJ2-6|TRBV4-1|once
TGCGCCAGCAGCCTGGTTTGGGGGACAGGGGGCTCTGGGGCCAACGTCCTGACTTTC
CASSLVWGTGGSGANVLTF
>TRBD2|TRBJ2-3|TRBV20-1|few
TGCAGTGCTAGAGGTTACCGGGGGGGCTCGGGCACAGATACGCAGTATTTT
CSARGYRGGSGTDTQYF
>TRBD1|TRBJ1-1|TRBV5-1|few
TGCGCCAGCAGCTTCGGCAGGGGGCTGGTCACTGAAGCTTTCTTT
CASSFGRGLVTEAFF
>.|TRBJ1-1|TRBV12-3/TRBV12-4|.
TGTGCCAGCAGTTTGTCTAACTTGAACACTGAAGCTTTCTTT
CASSLSNLNTEAFF
>.|TRBJ2-7|TRBV2|.
TGTGCCAGCAGTGGGCCAGGACAACAGTACTTC
CASSGPGQQYF